Shown below are 16 T cell receptor beta chains from a single sample sequenced in a study of T-cell memory formation after mild COVID-19. TCRdb re-derived calls from the 5' RACE reads in MiXCR, one entry per CDR3 protein. Of about 57,000 distinct CDR3 sequences in the sample, 12% were seen once. Sequencing was performed on PBMCs or a T cell subset sorted from them (not recorded which). Receptors originate from a young man who had mild COVID-19 (a few samples of this study predate the infection). Cell type and time point are not known.

This clonotype was picked up many times. This chain uses TRBV4-2 with TRBJ2-1; D possibly corresponds to TRBD2 (6 bases). The length of the CDR3 is 16 residues. CDR1 is LGHNA, CDR2 YNFKEQ, per germline. The V gene lost 0 bases and the J gene lost 4 bases, with 13 bases spanning the gap. The CDR3 is CASSQDVGEAYNEQFF. DNA of the CDR3: TGTGCCAGCAGCCAAGATGTGGGGGAGGCTTACAATGAGCAGTTCTTC.

This clonotype showed up just a few times. This sequence joins TRBV6-2 or TRBV6-3 and TRBJ2-3; D may be TRBD2 (6 bases). V lost 2 bases and J 2 bases, leaving 17 bases between the germline ends. This CDR3 region has 17 residues. CDR1 is MNHEY and CDR2 is SVGEGT in the germline V gene. The CDR3 DNA reads TGTGCCAGCAGTTACCCGAGCCGCGGGGCTCACACAGATACGCAGTATTTT. Translating gives CASSYPSRGAHTDTQYF.

At least ten counts were recorded for this clonotype. The rearrangement joins TRBV4-1 to TRBJ2-2, with D maybe TRBD1 (7 bases). This CDR3 region has 14 residues. CDR1 is MGHRA, CDR2 YSYEKL, per germline. Trimming removed 2 bases from V and 6 bases from J, with 10 bases in between. The CDR3 reads CASSQQGGSGELFF. CDR3 DNA: TGCGCCAGCAGCCAACAGGGGGGTTCCGGGGAGCTGTTTTTT.

This clonotype was counted a few times. The V and J genes are TRBV7-3 and TRBJ2-1, with 12 bases identical to TRBD1. The CDR3 loop spans 16 amino acids. J was trimmed by 10 bases and V by 5 bases; bases with no gene match: 12. Germline V gives CDR1 SGHTA, CDR2 FQGTGA. The CDR3 here is CASSPIPGQGAREQFF. CDR3 nucleotide sequence: TGTGCCAGCAGCCCCATCCCGGGACAGGGGGCTCGGGAGCAGTTCTTC.

J is TRBJ2-1 and V is TRBV2; D possibly matches TRBD1 or TRBD2 (6 bases each). V lost 8 bases, J lost 8 bases, and 13 bases lay in between. Germline V gene sequence: CDR1 SNHLY, CDR2 FYNNEI. This CDR3 spans 12 amino acids. Here the CDR3 DNA reads TGTGCCAGCGACGGAGGGGGAGATGAGCAGTTCTTC. This codes for CASDGGGDEQFF.

This clonotype was observed a few times. V usage is TRBV7-2 and J usage is TRBJ1-2; TRBD1 is a possible D gene (6 bases). V lost 2 bases, J lost 3 bases, and 10 bases lay in between. CDR1 and CDR2 from the germline V gene are SGHTA and FQGNSA. The CDR3 loop spans 14 amino acids. DNA for the CDR3: TGTGCCAGCAGCTTAAGGACAGCGTACTATGGCTACACCTTC. It is translated as CASSLRTAYYGYTF.

This clonotype showed up many times. The DNA for the CDR3 is TGTGCCAGCAGTTTAGCGCCCTGGGGGGAGACCCAGTACTTC. Protein: CASSLAPWGETQYF. This chain uses TRBV12-3 or TRBV12-4 with TRBJ2-5; the D call may be TRBD1 or TRBD2 (5 bases each). The V gene lost 0 bases and the J gene lost 5 bases, with 10 bases spanning the gap. The CDR3 totals 14 residues.

This clonotype was detected ten times or more. J is TRBJ2-3 and V is TRBV20-1, with D possibly TRBD2 on 5 matching bases. This CDR3 is 12 amino acids long. The V end lost 5 bases, the J end lost 6 bases, and 12 bases lay between the germline ends. Germline V gene lookup returns CDR1 DFQATT and CDR2 SNEGSKA (reference sequence). The DNA for the CDR3 is TGCAGTGCTCCCGGACCGGGGGATACGCAGTATTTT. This translates into CSAPGPGDTQYF.

This clonotype was seen many times. The V gene is TRBV12-3 or TRBV12-4, the J gene TRBJ1-2, with unresolved D. Trimming removed 6 bases from V and 0 bases from J, with 14 bases in between. CDR3 length: 15 amino acids. CDR3 coding DNA: TGTGCCAGCAGCCTAGCCGGGATCCCTAACTATGGCTACACCTTC. As protein: CASSLAGIPNYGYTF.

The rearrangement links TRBV7-6 to TRBJ1-4; a weak D match, TRBD1 (6 bases). The germline V gene encodes CDR1 SGHVS and CDR2 FNYEAQ. The CDR3 contains 15 residues. V lost 4 bases and J lost 5, with 14 bases in between. CDR3 DNA sequence: TGTGCCAGCAGCTCCTCAGACAGGCTGAATGAAAAACTGTTTTTT. Translating it yields CASSSSDRLNEKLFF.

This clonotype was recorded a few times. This chain joins TRBV4-2 and TRBJ1-6; maybe TRBD1 (5 bases). CDR1 and CDR2 from the germline V gene are LGHNA and YNFKEQ. V was shortened by 8 bases and J by 5 bases, with 16 bases between the two germline ends. This CDR3 comprises 15 residues. CDR3: CASAPEGRDNSPLHF. The CDR3 coding sequence is TGTGCCAGCGCCCCAGAGGGCAGGGATAATTCACCCCTCCACTTT.

This sequence joins TRBV10-3 and TRBJ2-5; 7 bases agree with TRBD1. Germline trimming cut 3 bases from V and 3 bases from J; bases unmatched to any gene: 4. Germline V gene data show CDR1 as ENHRY and CDR2 as SYGVKD. The CDR3 is 14 amino acids. The CDR3 nucleotides are TGTGCCATCAGTGAAGGGACAGCGGAAGAGACCCAGTACTTC. Translation gives CAISEGTAEETQYF.

This clonotype was observed a handful of times. The chain joins TRBV29-1 to TRBJ2-7; D tentatively fits TRBD1 or TRBD2 (6 bases each). Germline V gene lookup returns CDR1 SQVTM and CDR2 ANQGSEA. V lost 4 bases, J lost 5 bases, and 12 bases lay in between. The CDR3 spans 12 residues. The DNA of the CDR3 is TGCAGCGTTGTTGGGGGGCCTAACGAGCAGTACTTC. This codes for CSVVGGPNEQYF.

This clonotype has at least ten counts. The J gene is TRBJ1-3, the V gene TRBV9, with D perhaps TRBD1 (6 bases). V lost 3 bases to trimming and J lost 4 bases, with 14 bases between them. Germline CDR1 SGDLS, CDR2 YYNGEE. CDR3 size: 15 residues. The CDR3 loop is CASSAQQGQGNTIYF. CDR3 sequence (DNA): TGTGCCAGCAGCGCCCAACAGGGTCAAGGAAACACCATATATTTT.

This clonotype has a handful of counts. The chain employs TRBV19 and TRBJ2-1, with D perhaps matching TRBD1 (6 bases). The CDR3 runs 13 residues. The germline V and J ends were trimmed by 6 bases and 7 bases, with 13 bases remaining between them. The germline V gene has CDR1 LNHDA and CDR2 SQIVND (reference sequence). CDR3 loop: CASRTTGINEQFF. The CDR3 nucleotides read TGTGCCAGTAGAACCACAGGGATAAATGAGCAGTTCTTC.

This chain links TRBV5-1 with TRBJ2-7; 8 bases align to TRBD2. CDR1 SGHRS and CDR2 YFSETQ come from the germline V gene. The CDR3 length is 15 residues. V dropped 4 bases and J dropped 3; count of bases not matched to a gene: 9. The CDR3 DNA sequence: TGCGCCAGCAGCATATTGACTAGCGTAGACTACGAGCAGTACTTC. It is translated as CASSILTSVDYEQYF. The full variable domain, with the rest looked up from reference TRBV5-1 and TRBJ2-7, is KAGVTQTPRYLIKTRGQQVTLSCSPISGHRSVSWYQQTPGQGLQFLFEYFSETQRNKGNFPGRFSGRQFSNSRSEMNVSTLELGDSALYLCASSILTSVDYEQYFGPGTRLTVT.